This T cell receptor beta chain came from a study of cytomegalovirus exposure and HLA in healthy donors. Study results and limitations: Follow-up analysis later connected one missense variant in DCLRE1C with trimming of TCR beta V- and J-genes. A few CMV-associated chains were confirmed in vitro to be specific for CMV antigens.

Primers included in the PCR were 60 Vbeta and 13 Jbeta primers. Profiling relied on immunoSEQ multiplex PCR, and the TCRdb table lists in-frame clones only, not all of them. The table records roughly 99,000 clones, roughly 82% of them present only once. Of note for this clone: The target antigen is unknown.

Germline CDR1 reads SGHRS; CDR2 reads YFSETQ. Unmatched junction bases numbered 8, after V lost 2 bases and J lost 1 base. The CDR3 has 16 amino acids. The chain recombines TRBV5-1 with TRBJ1-2, with 7 bases lining up with TRBD1. The sample taken for sequencing was PBMCs. This clonotype originated in a man aged 25-45 years in good health and CMV-seropositive. CDR3 bases: TGCGCCAGCAGCTTTGGGACAGACCCCCTTAACTATGGCTACACCTTC. Translated, it gives CASSFGTDPLNYGYTF. Combining the CDR3 with reference TRBV5-1 and TRBJ1-2 gives the whole variable domain KAGVTQTPRYLIKTRGQQVTLSCSPISGHRSVSWYQQTPGQGLQFLFEYFSETQRNKGNFPGRFSGRQFSNSRSEMNVSTLELGDSALYLCASSFGTDPLNYGYTFGSGTRLTVV.